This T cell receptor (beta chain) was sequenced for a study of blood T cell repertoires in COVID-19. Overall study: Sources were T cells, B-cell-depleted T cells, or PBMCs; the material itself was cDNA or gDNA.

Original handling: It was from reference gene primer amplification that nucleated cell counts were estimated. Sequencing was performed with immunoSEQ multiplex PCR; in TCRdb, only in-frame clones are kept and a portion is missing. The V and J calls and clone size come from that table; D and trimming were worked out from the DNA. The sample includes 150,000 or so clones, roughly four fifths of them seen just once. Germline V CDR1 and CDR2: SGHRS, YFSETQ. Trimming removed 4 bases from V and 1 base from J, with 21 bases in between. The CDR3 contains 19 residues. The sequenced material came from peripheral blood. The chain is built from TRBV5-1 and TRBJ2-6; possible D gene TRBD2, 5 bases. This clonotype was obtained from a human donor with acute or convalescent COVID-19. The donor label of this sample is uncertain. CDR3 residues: CASSPREAQRISGANVLTF. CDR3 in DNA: TGCGCCAGCAGCCCACGGGAAGCCCAAAGAATATCTGGGGCCAACGTCCTGACTTTC.